Reported below is one T cell receptor beta chain. Its antigen remains undetermined. There are no base qualities to consult, and no much larger clone falls within one base. V and J lose 3 bases and 1 base, and a span of 11 bases separates them. CDR1 is given as SGHTA and CDR2 as FQGNSA, both from the germline V gene. The CDR3 goes from the cysteine to the phenylalanine over 15 residues. This entry keeps only the CDR3 DNA: 45 bases, framed from base 1. This entry comes from a study of cytomegalovirus exposure and HLA in healthy donors (dated by TCRdb to about 2017). As for the study more broadly: In an earlier analysis of approximately 640 of the donors, 250 to 350 Gb of sequence data and 100 million or so unique TCR beta sequences from 180 million or so T cells were reported. About 330 gigabases of sequencing data and 70 million to 95 million unique TCR sequences made up an early release that covered roughly 670 HLA-typed donors. Among the approximately 400 genotyped donors, under 90% belonged to the genetic ancestry cluster associated with self-reported Caucasian donors. The study aimed to test whether cataloging public T cell receptors could reveal signatures of past pathogen exposure. Using immunosequencing, the study profiled T cell repertoires from 550 to 750 subjects and related those repertoires to cytomegalovirus serostatus. Besides the first cohort of some 670 subjects, a separate validation cohort made up of 120 different subjects was used. High-throughput TCR immunosequencing, statistical association of individual TCRs with disease status, and machine learning were combined to predict cytomegalovirus infection status. To study patterns of TCR occurrence, a later analysis re-analyzed previously published TCR beta repertoires from hundreds of donors and added high-resolution HLA genotyping. The later analysis used no new phenotypic data to find candidate immune exposures, relying instead on TCR beta sequences and their occurrence across donors. In an earlier analysis of 587 of the donors, high-throughput TCR beta sequencing was used to judge whether each TCR beta V gene segment behaved as functional or pseudogenic. Donor age, sex, ethnicity and CMV serostatus were compiled alongside the repertoire data. A later genetic analysis took genome-wide SNP genotypes for 398 of the 666 donors and used that subset as a discovery cohort. All discovery cohort repertoires had been generated using a single sequencing platform. Class I and class II HLA loci were covered by the typing at four-digit resolution. The number of typed donors differed by locus: roughly 629-630 for A, B, C, DRB1 and DQB1; 500 to 550 for DQA1; 600 to 610 for DPA1; and roughly 490 for DPB1. A handful of DR-DQ haplotypes were handled as single units for association and clustering because linkage in the cohort was strong. Across some 400 genotyped donors of the cohort, an average of about 200,000 unique TCR beta nucleotide sequences per donor were sequenced, and 15% to 20% of those sequences were non-productive.

General findings and caveats noted by the study authors: Most TCR sequences were seen in very few donors, while some public TCRs were found in many individuals. Broadly in line with IMGT annotations, most TCR beta V segments showed up in productive rearrangements about 87% or about 30% of the time in an earlier analysis of 587 of the donors. The presence/absence analyses assumed that sequencing depth was roughly uniform across donors, and that assumption may not be true. When HLA alleles, especially DR and DQ, strongly co-occurred, attributing TCR associations to individual alleles was difficult. In a later analysis, HLA-associated TCR beta chains showed more clonal expansion and lower generation probabilities than non-associated chains that were equally common. V-gene and J-gene trimming of TCR beta chains was associated with a missense DCLRE1C variant in a later genetic analysis, and the association was replicated in an independent cohort. A cluster of highly shared sequence variants was judged likely to represent a technical artifact of the sequencing pipeline. Three of the identified cytomegalovirus-associated TCR beta chains were confirmed in vitro to be specific for cytomegalovirus antigens. The only immune exposure information available for the cohort was CMV serostatus. This cohort had only TCR beta chains sequenced, and the lack of alpha or paired-chain data limited which features could be detected. According to the authors, the approach could potentially be generalized to other disease states and immunological phenotypes. Because the 87-base-pair reads could not distinguish some IMGT-functional V segments, including TRBV6-2 and TRBV6-3, those segments were excluded. In the study, some 160 TCR beta chains were listed as associated with cytomegalovirus. A further reported finding was that TCR beta sequences accurately predicted the HLA-A and HLA-B alleles for most subjects in the first cohort. A later genetic analysis reported fewer N-insertions in productive TCRs among donors in an Asian-associated ancestry cluster than the roughly 700-donor mean. According to a later analysis, TCR association rates differed among HLA loci, with DRB1 alleles showing the most associated TCRs and HLA-C alleles showing the fewest. Seventeen rarely observed V segments, including chromosome 9 orphons, were excluded from the earlier analysis of about 500 of the donors because counts were too low. According to a later analysis, parvovirus B19, influenza, CMV and Epstein-Barr virus appeared linked to several top co-occurrence clusters. A later analysis associated 15,000 or so TCR beta sequences with specific HLA alleles at a false discovery rate of 0.05. Correlated functional status among segregating V segments might reflect linkage disequilibrium, but an unknown experimental factor could not be ruled out. Because HLA typing was missing for some donors at each locus, association tests included only the typed subset. A later analysis found that most CMV-associated TCR beta chains appeared HLA-restricted, with HLA associations seemingly driven largely by CMV exposure. In both the original and validation cohorts, the classifier was reported to diagnose cytomegalovirus status with high specificity and sensitivity.

The cohort was made up of approximately 670 healthy bone marrow donors. Cohort members were all nominally healthy when sampled, although unrecorded immune exposures were likely present. Of the 550 to 750 cohort members, almost 300 had positive CMV serostatus and 350 to 450 had negative CMV serostatus, and CMV serostatus was not recorded for the donor. A peripheral blood sample was collected from each donor, and TCR beta sequencing was performed on peripheral blood mononuclear cells. The Qiagen DNeasy Blood Extraction Kit was used to extract genomic DNA from the blood cell samples. The protocol used for the library was the immunoSEQ multiplex PCR assay. For the multiplex PCR, a mixture combining 60 forward primers for TCR Vbeta segments and 13 reverse primers for TCR Jbeta segments was used. Amplification of the CDR3 region of rearranged TCR beta genes was performed with a multiplex PCR assay on genomic DNA. On the Illumina HiSeq System, the amplified TCR beta libraries were sequenced as 87-base-pair reads. The study's processing was this. A later analysis tallied about 77 million unique TCR beta chains across the 550 to 850 repertoires, and about 12 million of those chains were shared by two or more donors. A nearest-neighbor algorithm error-corrected the raw reads and collapsed the reads into unique sequences, merging closely related sequences to remove PCR and sequencing errors. CDR3 sequences were aligned to IMGT reference sequences to assign V, D and J gene segments. Each retained sequence needed at least a six-nucleotide match to both a V gene segment and a J gene segment. A rearrangement counted as productive if the CDR3 had no stop codons and remained in frame with V and J, and every other rearrangement counted as non-productive. CDR3 was defined by IMGT convention, running from the second conserved V-encoded cysteine to the conserved J-encoded phenylalanine. In an earlier analysis of roughly 580 of the donors, sequences lacking an unambiguous match to a single V gene segment were excluded. In an earlier analysis of 587 of the donors, a V segment was called functional when productive rearrangements were above 56.7%, and segregating when the standard deviation between donors exceeded 5%. A statistical classification framework was developed to diagnose cytomegalovirus status using the catalog of TCR beta chain sequences. In a later analysis, V and J genes were assigned by comparing TCR nucleotide sequences against IMGT/GENE-DB human TR gene sequences. Using the TCRdist pipeline, a later analysis assigned CDR3 sequences along with most-parsimonious VDJ recombination scenarios. A later analysis defined each TCR beta chain by its CDR3 amino acid sequence plus V-gene family, and excluded reads lacking a unique V-gene family. A later analysis removed several hundred highly shared, low-generation-probability nucleotide sequences to deal with suspected cross-contamination and a sequencing artifact. In a later analysis, a clonal expansion index was calculated for each public chain from normalized within-repertoire ranks of inferred template counts. In a later analysis, generation probabilities were computed with a VDJ recombination model fitted to out-of-frame rearrangements, and the resulting probabilities were checked against IGoR. Hypergeometric tests were used in a later analysis to score TCR-TCR, TCR-HLA and TCR-CMV co-occurrence, with a repertoire-size bias correction applied to the TCR pairs. A later analysis estimated false discovery rates by permuting HLA or CMV assignments 20 times. A later analysis grouped co-occurring TCRs with DBSCAN, adding TCRdist sequence similarity when clustering within HLA-allele-positive subsets. Repertoires with fewer than 30,000 or more than 120,000 public chains were left out of co-occurrence clustering, as were five repertoires with anomalous nucleotide sharing. The immuneACCESS repertoire file appears here via TCRdb, limited to in-frame rearrangements. These files lack a portion of the clones; in checked studies, under half of the deficit traces to unresolved V genes, and the cause of the others is not known. V, J and clone size are taken as reported in that table, and D and trimming were inferred from the DNA itself. Within this sample are about 180,000 clones, with about two thirds of them counted one time only. 2% to 3% of the sample is in the top ten clones.

Recombination joined TRBV7-2 with TRBJ2-3, and perhaps TRBD1 as D gene, on 5 matching bases. This receptor was identified in a human donor in good health. Sequencing was carried out using PBMCs. The DNA is TGTGCCAGCAGCTTGGGTTTAGGGGGCACAGATACGCAGTATTTT. It translates as CASSLGLGGTDTQYF.